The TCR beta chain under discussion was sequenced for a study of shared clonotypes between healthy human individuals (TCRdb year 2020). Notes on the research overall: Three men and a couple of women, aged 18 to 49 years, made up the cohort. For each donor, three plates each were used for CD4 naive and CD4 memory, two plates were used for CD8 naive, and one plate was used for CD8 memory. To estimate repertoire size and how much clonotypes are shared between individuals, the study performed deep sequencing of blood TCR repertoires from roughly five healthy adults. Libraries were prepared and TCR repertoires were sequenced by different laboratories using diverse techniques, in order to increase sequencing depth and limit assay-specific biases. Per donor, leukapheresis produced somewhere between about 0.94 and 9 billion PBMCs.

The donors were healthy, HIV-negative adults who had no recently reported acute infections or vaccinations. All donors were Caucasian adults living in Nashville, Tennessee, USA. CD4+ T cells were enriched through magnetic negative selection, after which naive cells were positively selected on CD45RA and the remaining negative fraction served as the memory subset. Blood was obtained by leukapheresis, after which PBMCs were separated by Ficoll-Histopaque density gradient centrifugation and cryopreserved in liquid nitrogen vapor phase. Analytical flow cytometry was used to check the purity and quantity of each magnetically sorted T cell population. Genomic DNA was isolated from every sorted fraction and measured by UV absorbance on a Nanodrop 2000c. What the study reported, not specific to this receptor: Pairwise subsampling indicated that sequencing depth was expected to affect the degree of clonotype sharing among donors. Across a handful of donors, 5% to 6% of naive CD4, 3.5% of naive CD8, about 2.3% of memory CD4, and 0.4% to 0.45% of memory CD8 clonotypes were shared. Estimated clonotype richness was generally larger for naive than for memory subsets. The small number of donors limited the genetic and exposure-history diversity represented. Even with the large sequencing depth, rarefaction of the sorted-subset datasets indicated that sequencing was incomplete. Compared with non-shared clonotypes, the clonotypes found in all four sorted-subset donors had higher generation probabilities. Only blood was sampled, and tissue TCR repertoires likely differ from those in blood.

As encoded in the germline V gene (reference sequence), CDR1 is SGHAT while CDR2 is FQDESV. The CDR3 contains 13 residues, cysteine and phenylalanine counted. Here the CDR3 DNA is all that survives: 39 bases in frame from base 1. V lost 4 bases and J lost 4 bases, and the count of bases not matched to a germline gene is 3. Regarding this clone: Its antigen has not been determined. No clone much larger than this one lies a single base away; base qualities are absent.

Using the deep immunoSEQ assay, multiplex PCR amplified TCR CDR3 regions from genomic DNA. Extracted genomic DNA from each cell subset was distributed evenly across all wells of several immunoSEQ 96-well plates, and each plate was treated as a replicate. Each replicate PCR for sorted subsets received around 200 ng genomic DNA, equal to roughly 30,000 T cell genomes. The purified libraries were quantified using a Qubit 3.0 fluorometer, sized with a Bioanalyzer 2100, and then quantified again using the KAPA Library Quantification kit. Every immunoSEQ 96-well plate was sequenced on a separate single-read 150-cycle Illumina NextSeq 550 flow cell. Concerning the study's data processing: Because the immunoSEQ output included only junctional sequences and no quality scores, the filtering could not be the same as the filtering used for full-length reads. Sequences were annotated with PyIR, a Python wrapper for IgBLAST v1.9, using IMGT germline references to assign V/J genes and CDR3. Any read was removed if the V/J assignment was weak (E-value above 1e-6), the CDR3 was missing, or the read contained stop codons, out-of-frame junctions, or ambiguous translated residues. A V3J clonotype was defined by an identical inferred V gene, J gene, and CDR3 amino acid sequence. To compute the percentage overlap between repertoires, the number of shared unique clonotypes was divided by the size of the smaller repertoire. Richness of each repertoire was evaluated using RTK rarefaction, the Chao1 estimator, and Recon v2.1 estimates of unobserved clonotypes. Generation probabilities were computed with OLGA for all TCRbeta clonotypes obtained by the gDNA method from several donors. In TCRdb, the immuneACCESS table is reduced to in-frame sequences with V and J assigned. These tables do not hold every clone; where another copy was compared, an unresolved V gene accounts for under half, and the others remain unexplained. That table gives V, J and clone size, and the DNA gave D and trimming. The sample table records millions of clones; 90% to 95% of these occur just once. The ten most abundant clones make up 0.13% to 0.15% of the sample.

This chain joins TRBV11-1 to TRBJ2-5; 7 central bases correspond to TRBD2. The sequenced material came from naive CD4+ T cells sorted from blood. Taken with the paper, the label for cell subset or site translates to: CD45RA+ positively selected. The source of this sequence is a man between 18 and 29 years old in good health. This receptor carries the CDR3 CASSSRLAETQYF. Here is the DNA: TGTGCCAGCAGCTCCAGACTAGCAGAGACCCAGTACTTC.